Sequencing of this T cell receptor beta chain was carried out in a study of cytomegalovirus exposure and HLA in healthy donors (dated by TCRdb to the late 2010s). Regarding the research as a whole: An earlier analysis of approximately 600 of the donors reported 276 Gb of sequence data and 100 million to 130 million unique TCR beta sequences from about 200 million T cells. An early release covering roughly 640 HLA-typed donors comprised about 290 gigabases of sequencing data and approximately 85 million unique TCR sequences. The genetic ancestry cluster associated with self-reported Caucasian donors included over 65% of the 300 to 400 genotyped donors. The study was designed to test whether signatures of past pathogen exposure could be identified by cataloging public T cell receptors. Using immunosequencing, the study profiled T cell repertoires from fewer than 850 subjects and related those repertoires to cytomegalovirus serostatus. Along with the approximately 670-subject first cohort, a separate validation cohort of over a hundred different subjects was used. The study combined high-throughput TCR immunosequencing, statistical association of individual TCRs with disease status, and machine learning to predict cytomegalovirus infection status. A later analysis re-analyzed previously published TCR beta repertoires from roughly 630 donors and added high-resolution HLA genotyping to study TCR occurrence patterns. Rather than using new phenotypic data, the later analysis identified candidate immune exposures from TCR beta sequences and from how often those sequences occurred across donors. An earlier analysis of roughly 580 of the donors used high-throughput TCR beta sequencing to judge whether each TCR beta V gene segment behaved as functional or pseudogenic. Alongside the repertoire data, information on donor age, sex, ethnicity and CMV serostatus was compiled. In a later genetic analysis, genome-wide SNP genotypes for about 55% of the roughly 670 donors were used, and that subset was treated as a discovery cohort. Every repertoire in the discovery cohort had been generated on one and the same sequencing platform. Class I and class II HLA loci were covered by the typing at four-digit resolution. Typing coverage differed by locus: A, B, C, DRB1 and DQB1 were typed in roughly 620-630 donors, DQA1 in 500 to 550, DPA1 in around 600, and DPB1 in approximately 450. Because of strong linkage in the cohort, roughly five DR-DQ haplotypes were treated as single units for association and clustering. On average, roughly 240,000 unique TCR beta nucleotide sequences were sequenced per donor among several hundred genotyped donors of the cohort, with roughly 18% of those sequences being non-productive. Broad study findings and their caveats: A few of the identified cytomegalovirus-associated TCR beta chains were confirmed in vitro to be specific for cytomegalovirus antigens. For the cohort, immune exposure information was limited to CMV serostatus. The study listed approximately 160 TCR beta chains as associated with cytomegalovirus. The cohort was sequenced for TCR beta chains only, and without alpha or paired-chain data the features that could be detected were limited. According to a later analysis, most CMV-associated TCR beta chains appeared to be HLA-restricted, and the HLA associations seemed to be driven largely by CMV exposure. Presence/absence analyses assumed roughly uniform sequencing depth across donors, an assumption that may not hold. At a false discovery rate of 0.05, a later analysis linked approximately 18,000 TCR beta sequences to specific HLA alleles. Strong co-occurrence of HLA alleles, especially DR and DQ, made assigning TCR associations to individual alleles difficult. Across donors, most TCR sequences were observed very rarely, whereas some public TCRs were present in many individuals. Compared with equally common non-associated chains, HLA-associated TCR beta chains in a later analysis were more clonally expanded and had lower generation probabilities. Cytomegalovirus status was reported to be diagnosed by the classifier with high specificity and sensitivity in both the original and validation cohorts. Because counts were too low, about 18 rarely observed V segments, including chromosome 9 orphons, were excluded from the earlier analysis of fewer than 650 of the donors. According to the authors, the approach could potentially be generalized to other disease states and immunological phenotypes. A later genetic analysis reported fewer N-insertions in productive TCRs among donors in an Asian-associated ancestry cluster than the roughly 670-donor mean. A further reported finding was that TCR beta sequences accurately predicted the HLA-A and HLA-B alleles for most subjects in the first cohort. Linkage disequilibrium might explain the correlated functional status among segregating V segments, but an unknown experimental factor could not be excluded. HLA typing was unavailable for some donors at each locus, so association tests used only the typed subset. Because the 87-base-pair reads could not distinguish some IMGT-functional V segments, including TRBV6-2 and TRBV6-3, those segments were excluded. According to a later analysis, parvovirus B19, influenza, CMV and Epstein-Barr virus appeared linked to several top co-occurrence clusters. The sequencing pipeline was judged likely to have produced a cluster of highly shared sequence variants as a technical artifact. A later analysis found that TCR association rates varied across HLA loci, with DRB1 alleles showing the most associated TCRs and HLA-C alleles the fewest. Broadly in line with IMGT annotations, most TCR beta V segments showed up in productive rearrangements about 87% or about 30% of the time in an earlier analysis of around 550 of the donors. An association between a missense DCLRE1C variant and V-gene and J-gene trimming of TCR beta chains was found in a later genetic analysis and replicated in an independent cohort.

Trimming takes 4 bases from V and 3 bases from J, and the germline ends sit 15 bases apart. The cysteine opens and the phenylalanine closes a CDR3 of 15 amino acids. The DNA shown is the 45-base CDR3, in frame from base 1. Based on the germline V gene (reference sequence), the CDR1 and CDR2 sequences are MNHEY and SMNVEV. Of note for this clone: The antigen it recognizes is unknown. The sample holds no much larger clone one base away, and base qualities are not on file.

The method behind the library was the immunoSEQ multiplex PCR assay. For the multiplex PCR, a mixture combining 60 forward primers for TCR Vbeta segments and 13 reverse primers for TCR Jbeta segments was used. The CDR3 region of rearranged TCR beta genes was amplified from genomic DNA by a multiplex PCR assay. On the Illumina HiSeq System, the amplified TCR beta libraries were sequenced as 87-base-pair reads. The study's processing was this. In a later analysis, tens of millions of unique TCR beta chains were counted across the roughly 670 repertoires, and roughly 10 million of these chains were shared by at least two donors. Raw reads were error-corrected and collapsed into unique sequences with a nearest-neighbor algorithm that merged closely related sequences to remove PCR and sequencing errors. V, D and J gene segments were assigned by aligning CDR3 sequences to IMGT reference sequences. For a sequence to be retained, a match of at least six nucleotides was required to both a V gene segment and a J gene segment. Rearrangements were called productive when the CDR3 lacked stop codons and stayed in frame with V and J; all others were non-productive. Following IMGT convention, CDR3 was defined as the stretch from the second conserved V-encoded cysteine up to the conserved J-encoded phenylalanine. The earlier analysis of around 640 of the donors excluded sequences that lacked an unambiguous match to a single V gene segment. In an earlier analysis of more than 500 of the donors, a V segment was called functional when productive rearrangements were above 56.7%, and segregating when the standard deviation between donors exceeded 5%. A statistical classification framework was developed to diagnose cytomegalovirus status using the catalog of TCR beta chain sequences. In a later analysis, TCR nucleotide sequences were compared against IMGT/GENE-DB human TR gene sequences so that V and J genes could be assigned. A later analysis assigned CDR3 sequences and most-parsimonious VDJ recombination scenarios with the TCRdist pipeline. In a later analysis, each TCR beta chain was defined by its CDR3 amino acid sequence together with its V-gene family, and reads lacking a unique V-gene family were excluded. In a later analysis, around 600 highly shared, low-generation-probability nucleotide sequences were removed to address suspected cross-contamination and a sequencing artifact. For each public chain, a later analysis derived a clonal expansion index from normalized ranks of inferred template counts within each repertoire. A later analysis computed generation probabilities with a VDJ recombination model fitted to out-of-frame rearrangements, and checked the results against IGoR. In a later analysis, hypergeometric tests were used to score TCR-TCR, TCR-HLA and TCR-CMV co-occurrence, with a repertoire-size bias correction applied to TCR pairs. False discovery rates were estimated in a later analysis by permuting HLA or CMV assignments 20 times. In a later analysis, co-occurring TCRs were grouped with DBSCAN, and TCRdist sequence similarity was added when clustering was performed within HLA-allele-positive subsets. Co-occurrence clustering excluded repertoires with fewer than 30,000 or more than 120,000 public chains, plus five with anomalous nucleotide sharing. TCRdb stores this immuneACCESS table with in-frame sequences only. Part of the clones is absent; in the studies checked, under half of the shortfall reflects unresolved V genes, and no reason is known for the rest. From that table come the V and J calls and clone size; the DNA was used to work out D and trimming. The sample data list roughly 130,000 clones, and around 72% of these were observed just once. The ten biggest clones cover roughly 4.5% of the sample.

The cohort was made up of approximately 670 healthy bone marrow donors. All cohort members were sampled while nominally healthy, although unrecorded immune exposures were likely present. The donor tested CMV seropositive and was one of the 289 seropositive cohort members. A peripheral blood sample was provided by each donor, and peripheral blood mononuclear cells were used for TCR beta sequencing. Genomic DNA extraction from the blood cell samples was performed with the Qiagen DNeasy Blood Extraction Kit. Input material: PBMCs. The chain is encoded by TRBV27 joined to TRBJ2-5, with TRBD1 tentatively as D gene (5 bases match). The sequence came from a man between 18 and 35 years old in good health and CMV-seropositive. CDR3 protein: CASSSYTGVKETQYF. The nucleotide sequence reads as follows: TGTGCCAGCAGTTCATATACAGGCGTTAAAGAGACCCAGTACTTC.